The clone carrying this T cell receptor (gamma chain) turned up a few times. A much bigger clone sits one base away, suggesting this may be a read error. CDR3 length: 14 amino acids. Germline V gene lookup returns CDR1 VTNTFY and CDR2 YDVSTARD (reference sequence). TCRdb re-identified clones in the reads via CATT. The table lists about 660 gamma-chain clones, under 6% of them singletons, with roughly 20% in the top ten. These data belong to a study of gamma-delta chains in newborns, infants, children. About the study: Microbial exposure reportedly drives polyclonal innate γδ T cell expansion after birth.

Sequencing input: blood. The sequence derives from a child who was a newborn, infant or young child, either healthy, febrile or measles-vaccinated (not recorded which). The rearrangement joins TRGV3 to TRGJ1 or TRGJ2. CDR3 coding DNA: TGTGCCACCTGGGACAGGACTCGGGGTTATAAGGAACTCTTT. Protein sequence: CATWDRTRGYKELF.